This paragraph reports one T cell receptor (beta chain). Source study methods: Reference gene primer amplification in the assay estimated nucleated cell counts. TCRdb's table, derived via immunoSEQ multiplex PCR, lists solely in-frame clones and lacks some. V, J and clone size derive from that table, while D and trimming were established from the DNA sequence. The repertoire holds fewer than 85,000 clones, approximately 90% seen once, with around 9% in the top ten. The sample originates from a study of blood T cell repertoires in COVID-19. Across the study: The United States, Italy and Spain supplied acute and convalescent COVID-19 samples.

Source material: peripheral blood. The receptor was derived from a human donor in a cohort sampled during active COVID-19.

The CDR3 region is CASSLRRGTDTQYF. The CDR3 nucleotides are TGTGCCAGCAGTTTAAGGAGGGGAACAGATACGCAGTATTTT. The chain links TRBV27 to TRBJ2-3; tentatively, D is TRBD2 (6 bases). CDR3 length equals 14 residues. The germline gives CDR1 MNHEY, CDR2 SMNVEV (reference sequence). Trimming removed 2 bases at V and 3 bases at J, with 9 bases between.